This T cell receptor (beta chain) emerged from a study of CD8 T cells in Susac syndrome. With random hexamers, 0.5 to 1 ug RNA was reverse transcribed. TCRdb re-called the immunoSEQ multiplex PCR reads with MiXCR, one entry per CDR3 protein. Here the sample spans 120,000 or so distinct CDR3 sequences, just under 95% being singletons. The V end lost 1 base, the J end lost 3 bases, and 13 bases lay between the germline ends. The length of the CDR3 is 16 residues. The germline CDR1 and CDR2 sequences are LNHNV and YYDKDF (reference sequence). The J gene is TRBJ2-4, the V gene TRBV15; D is possibly TRBD1 (6 bases). The TCR originated in a human donor with Susac syndrome. Source material: CD8+ T cells from PBMCs. The CDR3 protein is CATSRATRGIKNIQYF. The DNA of the CDR3 is TGTGCCACCAGCAGAGCGACCAGGGGAATCAAAAACATTCAGTACTTC. Complete variable domain (other parts from reference TRBV15 and TRBJ2-4): DAMVIQNPRYQVTQFGKPVTLSCSQTLNHNVMYWYQQKSSQAPKLLFHYYDKDFNNEADTPDNFQSRRPNTSFCFLDIRSPGLGDTAMYLCATSRATRGIKNIQYFGAGTRLSVL.